The 20 T cell receptor beta chains given below trace back to one sample, sequenced in a study of cytomegalovirus exposure and HLA in healthy donors listed by TCRdb under 2017. The method was the immunoSEQ multiplex PCR assay. The multiplex PCR relied on a mix of 60 forward primers for TCR Vbeta segments and 13 reverse primers for TCR Jbeta segments. Drawn from immuneACCESS, this table holds only the in-frame rearrangements with V and J called that TCRdb kept. Clones are partly lost; checked studies trace under half to an unresolved V gene and leave the rest unexplained. This sample lists about 300,000 clones; just over 85% were detected once. Roughly 4% of the sample comes from the top ten. The sample was PBMCs. All receptors derive from a middle-aged man in good health and CMV-seropositive.

This clone appeared a single time. V and J are TRBV7-2 and TRBJ1-5; D is uncertain. V gave up 5 bases and J gave up 6 bases, with 11 bases separating them. There are 13 residues in the CDR3. Germline V gene lookup returns CDR1 SGHTA and CDR2 FQGNSA. CDR3 DNA: TGTGCCAGCAGCCGACGGGGTAGTCAGCCCCAGCATTTT. Residues: CASSRRGSQPQHF.

The chain employs TRBV28 and TRBJ1-4; D perhaps matches TRBD1 (5 bases). Germline V gene data show CDR1 as MDHEN and CDR2 as SYDVKM. Trimming left V 6 bases short and J 7 bases short, with 18 bases between. This CDR3 spans 15 amino acids. In DNA form, the CDR3 reads TGTGCCAGCAGCCAACTTAGGGGCAGGACTGAAAAACTGTTTTTT. Protein product: CASSQLRGRTEKLFF.

The CDR3 loop reads CASSLYLAGTTLGETQYF. The CDR3 region has the DNA TGTGCCAGCAGTTTATACCTAGCGGGAACGACCTTGGGTGAGACCCAGTACTTC. V is TRBV28 and J is TRBJ2-5, with 9 nucleotides matching TRBD2. Germline CDR1 MDHEN, CDR2 SYDVKM. CDR3 size: 18 residues. Germline trimming cut 1 base from V and 5 bases from J; bases unmatched to any gene: 14.

This clone was found once. The chain carries TRBV7-2 and TRBJ2-5; TRBD2 agrees at 9 bases. CDR1 is SGHTA, CDR2 FQGNSA, per germline. The CDR3 length is 16 residues. Losses at the gene ends were 1 base for V and 1 base for J; bases not matched to a gene: 4. The CDR3 DNA reads as TGTGCCAGCAGCTTAGGGCTAGCGGGGCTCCAAGAGACCCAGTACTTC. Its protein product is CASSLGLAGLQETQYF. The variable domain in full, with the rest retrieved from reference TRBV7-2 and TRBJ2-5, is GAGVSQSPSNKVTEKGKDVELRCDPISGHTALYWYRQSLGQGLEFLIYFQGNSAPDKSGLPSDRFSAERTGGSVSTLTIQRTQQEDSAVYLCASSLGLAGLQETQYFGPGTRLLVL.

This sequence joins TRBV28 and TRBJ2-1; D might be TRBD2 (6 bases). CDR1 and CDR2 (germline): MDHEN, SYDVKM. The CDR3 has 13 amino acids. The V gene lost 5 bases and the J gene lost 6 bases, with 11 bases spanning the gap. This CDR3 is CASSPQRANEQFF. The DNA of the CDR3 is TGTGCCAGCAGTCCCCAGCGGGCCAATGAGCAGTTCTTC.

This chain connects TRBV5-1 to TRBJ2-5; unclear D gene. Germline values: CDR1 SGHRS, CDR2 YFSETQ. V lost 2 bases and J lost 5, with 4 bases in between. The CDR3 spans 11 residues. The CDR3 protein is CASSFQETQYF. The CDR3, as DNA: TGCGCCAGCAGCTTTCAGGAGACCCAGTACTTC.

The chain uses TRBV5-1 and TRBJ2-1; D is perhaps TRBD2 (5 bases). The CDR3 runs to 15 residues. Looked up from germline, CDR1 is SGHRS and CDR2 is YFSETQ. The V end was cut by 0 bases, the J end by 7 bases, with 14 bases between. The CDR3 bases are TGCGCCAGCAGCTTGGGGTACGAGGGAAATAATGAGCAGTTCTTC. This gives the protein CASSLGYEGNNEQFF.

This clone was recorded once. The genes are TRBV11-2 and TRBJ2-7; the D gene is possibly TRBD2 (6 bases). Trimming removed 5 bases at V and 0 bases at J, with 17 bases between. The CDR3 spans 16 residues. Germline lookup yields CDR1 SGHAT and CDR2 FQNNGV. CDR3 nucleotide sequence: TGTGCCAGCAGCCAGGAGGCGGGGTTAAGCTCCTACGAGCAGTACTTC. Residues: CASSQEAGLSSYEQYF.

The chain combines TRBV19 with TRBJ1-5; 8 bases fit TRBD1. This CDR3 is 16 amino acids long. Germline CDR1 and CDR2: LNHDA and SQIVND (reference sequence). V lost 5 bases, J lost 5 bases, and 11 bases stayed unmatched. The CDR3 spells CASSPRRTGMHQPQHF. For the CDR3, the DNA is TGTGCCAGTAGTCCCCGTCGGACAGGGATGCATCAGCCCCAGCATTTT.

The rearrangement joins TRBV19 to TRBJ1-1; TRBD1 might be the D (6 bases). The CDR3 sequence is 13 residues long. CDR1 and CDR2 from the germline V gene are LNHDA and SQIVND (reference sequence). Trimming left V 5 bases short and J 11 bases short, with 18 bases between. The chain's CDR3 is CASSHPGAREAFF. DNA for the CDR3: TGTGCCAGTAGTCACCCAGGGGCCCGCGAGGCTTTCTTT.

This clone appeared a single time. Within the sample, other DNA sequences also encode this same CDR3. V usage is TRBV27 and J usage is TRBJ2-5; no clear D gene. Trimming left V 6 bases short and J 0 bases short, with 5 bases between. The CDR3 spans 12 residues. Germline loops: CDR1 MNHEY, CDR2 SMNVEV (reference sequence). In nucleotides, the CDR3 is TGTGCCAGCAGCCCCAACCAAGAGACCCAGTACTTC. The encoded protein is CASSPNQETQYF.

The chain has TRBV4-1 and TRBJ2-7, with 14 bases aligning to TRBD2. The germline V gene encodes CDR1 MGHRA and CDR2 YSYEKL. J was trimmed by 2 bases and V by 5 bases; bases with no gene match: 8. There are 17 residues in the CDR3. The CDR3: CASSSRGLAGEAYEQYF. The DNA of the CDR3 is TGCGCCAGCAGCTCCAGGGGACTAGCGGGAGAGGCCTACGAGCAGTACTTC.

The chain carries TRBV6-5 and TRBJ1-5; no firm D call. This CDR3 has 15 amino acids. Germline lookup yields CDR1 MNHEY and CDR2 SVGAGI. V lost 0 bases and J 4 bases, leaving 10 bases between the germline ends. This CDR3 reads CASSYSSSLNQPQHF. The CDR3 bases are TGTGCCAGCAGTTACTCGTCGTCCTTGAATCAGCCCCAGCATTTT.

The rearrangement links TRBV4-1 to TRBJ1-2; D possibly corresponds to TRBD1 (5 bases). CDR1 is MGHRA, CDR2 YSYEKL, per germline. The CDR3 has 15 amino acids. V lost 4 bases and J lost 0, with 12 bases in between. CDR3 in amino acids: CASSRSTGANYGYTF. The CDR3 DNA follows: TGCGCCAGCAGCCGATCCACGGGGGCTAACTATGGCTACACCTTC.

This chain joins TRBV9 and TRBJ2-1; 7 nucleotides line up with TRBD1. V shed 0 bases, J shed 4 bases, and the junction held 4 bases outside the gene matches. The CDR3 totals 15 residues. Per germline, CDR1 SGDLS and CDR2 YYNGEE. The CDR3 here is CASSVGQGNYNEQFF. The CDR3, as DNA: TGTGCCAGCAGCGTAGGACAGGGTAATTACAATGAGCAGTTCTTC.

V usage is TRBV28 and J usage is TRBJ2-7, with TRBD2 identical over 16 bases. This CDR3 spans 19 amino acids. The J segment lost 3 bases and the V segment lost 2 bases, leaving 10 bases of the junction unmatched. The germline CDR1 and CDR2 sequences are MDHEN and SYDVKM. The CDR3 DNA reads as TGTGCCAGCAGTTTAGGGGGACTAGCGGGAGGGCCGCATCTCTACGAGCAGTACTTC. Encoded protein: CASSLGGLAGGPHLYEQYF.

This chain joins TRBV27 and TRBJ2-3; the D is unclear. Deletions cut 3 bases from V and 5 bases from J, with 6 bases between. Germline V gives CDR1 MNHEY, CDR2 SMNVEV (reference sequence). This CDR3 has 12 residues. The CDR3, as DNA: TGTGCCAGCAGTTTTACAGAAGATACGCAGTATTTT. Translation gives CASSFTEDTQYF.

The J gene is TRBJ2-1, the V gene TRBV28; 8 positions agree with TRBD1. The CDR3 is made up of 15 amino acids. Per the germline V gene, CDR1 is MDHEN and CDR2 is SYDVKM. V was pared by 6 bases and J by 8 bases, with 12 bases of the junction left unmatched. In nucleotides, the CDR3 is TGTGCCAGCAGCCGCTCCGGGACAGGTTTCGATGAGCAGTTCTTC. Translating it yields CASSRSGTGFDEQFF.

The rearrangement uses TRBV19 and TRBJ1-5; 9 bases align to TRBD1. The J segment lost 1 base and the V segment lost 2 bases, leaving 3 bases of the junction unmatched. Looked up from germline, CDR1 is LNHDA and CDR2 is SQIVND (reference sequence). The CDR3 is made up of 16 amino acids. CDR3 loop: CASSILGTGSNQPQHF. The CDR3 DNA reads as TGTGCCAGTAGTATATTAGGGACAGGGAGCAATCAGCCCCAGCATTTT.

The chain carries TRBV7-6 and TRBJ2-3; D is unclear. The CDR3 sequence is 18 residues long. V lost 5 bases, J lost 2 bases, and 23 bases lay in between. CDR1 is SGHVS, CDR2 FNYEAQ, per germline. This CDR3 reads CASSPRPGHSMTTDTQYF. CDR3 DNA sequence: TGTGCCAGCAGCCCCCGTCCGGGTCACTCCATGACCACAGATACGCAGTATTTT.